The following is a T cell receptor beta chain sequence with its context. These data originate in a study of technical replicates of blood from several donors. CDR3 length: 12 amino acids. Germline-derived CDR1 and CDR2 are MNHEY and SMNVEV (reference sequence). V lost 2 bases and J lost 2, with 4 bases in between. Sequencing was performed with immunoSEQ multiplex PCR; in TCRdb, only in-frame clones are kept and a portion is missing. The repertoire holds 65,000 to 90,000 clones, with about 91% as singletons. The sequence was collected from a human donor in good health. Sequencing input: T cells isolated from PBMCs. This sequence joins TRBV27 and TRBJ2-7; no reliable D call. CDR3 sequence reads: CASSLTTYEQYF. The DNA of the CDR3 is TGTGCCAGCAGTTTAACTACCTACGAGCAGTACTTC.